The present entry profiles one T cell receptor beta chain with its context. The CDR3 is 14 residues long. Germline CDR1 is LNHDA and CDR2 is SQIVND (reference sequence). V shed 4 bases, J shed 6 bases, and the junction held 8 bases outside the gene matches. This sample was included in a study of blood T cell repertoires in COVID-19. Across the study: Sites in the United States, Italy and Spain provided acute and convalescent COVID-19 samples. T cells, B-cell-depleted T cells, or PBMCs supplied cDNA or gDNA.

Authors' data handling: Amplifying reference gene primers gave estimates of nucleated cell counts. Generated by immunoSEQ multiplex PCR, the TCRdb table keeps only in-frame clones and is missing some. V, J and clone size derive from that table, while D and trimming were established from the DNA sequence. The table lists roughly 100,000 clones, roughly 79% of them singletons. This chain connects TRBV19 to TRBJ1-2; 7 positions agree with TRBD1. This TCR was recovered from a woman between 70 and 85 years old with acute or convalescent COVID-19. The sequencing input was peripheral blood. Here the CDR3 reads CASSTPGGPNGYTF. As DNA, the CDR3 is TGTGCCAGTAGTACCCCAGGGGGGCCGAATGGCTACACCTTC. The variable domain in full, with the rest retrieved from reference TRBV19 and TRBJ1-2, is DGGITQSPKYLFRKEGQNVTLSCEQNLNHDAMYWYRQDPGQGLRLIYYSQIVNDFQKGDIAEGYSVSREKKESFPLTVTSAQKNPTAFYLCASSTPGGPNGYTFGSGTRLTVV.